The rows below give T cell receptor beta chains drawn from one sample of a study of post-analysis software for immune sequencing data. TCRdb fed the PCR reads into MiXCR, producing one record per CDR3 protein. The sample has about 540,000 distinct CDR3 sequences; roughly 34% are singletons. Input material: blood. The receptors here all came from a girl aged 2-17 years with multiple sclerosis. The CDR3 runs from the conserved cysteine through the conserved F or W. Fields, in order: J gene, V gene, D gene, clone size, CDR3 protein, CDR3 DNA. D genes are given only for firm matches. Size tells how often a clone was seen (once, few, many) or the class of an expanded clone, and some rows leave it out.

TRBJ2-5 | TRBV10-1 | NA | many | CASSESQGWGQETQYF | TGCGCCAGCAGTGAGTCTCAGGGATGGGGGCAAGAGACCCAGTACTTC
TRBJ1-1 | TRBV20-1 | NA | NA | CSARVGGSQKDTEAFF | TGCAGTGCTAGAGTCGGGGGTAGCCAAAAGGACACTGAAGCTTTCTTT
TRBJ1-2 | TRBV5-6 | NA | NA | CASSWGESGYTF | TGTGCCAGCAGCTGGGGGGAGTCTGGCTACACCTTC
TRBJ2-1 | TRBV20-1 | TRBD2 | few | CSARSGTSGGYNEQFF | TGCAGTGCTAGATCCGGGACTAGCGGGGGGTACAATGAGCAGTTCTTC
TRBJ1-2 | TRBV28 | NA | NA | CASSSTYNYGYTF | TGTGCCAGCAGCTCAACATATAACTATGGCTACACCTTC
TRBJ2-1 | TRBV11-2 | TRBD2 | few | CASSPGWNSGGTLDEQFF | TGTGCCAGCAGCCCGGGGTGGAATAGCGGGGGGACTTTGGATGAGCAGTTCTTC
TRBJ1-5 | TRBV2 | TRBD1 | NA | CASSADRGNQPQHF | TGTGCCAGCAGTGCGGACAGGGGCAATCAGCCCCAGCATTTT
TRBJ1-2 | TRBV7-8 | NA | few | CASSLGRSYGRGYTF | TGTGCCAGCAGCTTGGGCCGCAGCTATGGTCGTGGCTACACCTTC
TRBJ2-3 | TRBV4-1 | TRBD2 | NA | CASEAGDLRDTQYF | TGCGCCTCCGAAGCGGGGGATTTGAGAGATACGCAGTATTTT
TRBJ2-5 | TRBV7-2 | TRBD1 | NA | CASSSAGTGAGETQYF | TGTGCCAGCAGCTCAGCCGGGACAGGGGCGGGGGAGACCCAGTACTTC
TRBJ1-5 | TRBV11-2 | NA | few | CASSREGRGSNQPQHF | TGTGCCAGCAGCCGAGAAGGTCGGGGTAGCAATCAGCCCCAGCATTTT
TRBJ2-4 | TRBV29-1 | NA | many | CSVGTSWGAIQYF | TGCAGCGTGGGGACCTCCTGGGGGGCCATTCAGTACTTC
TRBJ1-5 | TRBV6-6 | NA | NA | CASSYSNRLSNQPQHF | TGTGCCAGCAGTTACTCGAACAGATTAAGCAATCAGCCCCAGCATTTT
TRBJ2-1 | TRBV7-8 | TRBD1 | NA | CASSLRAGGQGYNEQFF | TGTGCCAGCAGCTTGCGAGCTGGGGGACAGGGGTACAATGAGCAGTTCTTC
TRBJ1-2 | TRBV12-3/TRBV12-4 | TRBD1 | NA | CASKRGPGYTF | TGTGCCAGCAAGAGGGGGCCTGGCTACACCTTC
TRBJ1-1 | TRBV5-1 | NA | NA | CASSGWDGGNTEAFF | TGCGCCAGCAGCGGATGGGACGGCGGTAACACTGAAGCTTTCTTT
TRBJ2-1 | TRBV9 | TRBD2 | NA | CASSPTGGIYNEQFF | TGTGCCAGCAGCCCGACGGGGGGGATCTACAATGAGCAGTTCTTC
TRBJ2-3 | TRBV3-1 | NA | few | CASSQVSGDTQYF | TGCGCCAGCAGCCAAGTCTCCGGGGATACGCAGTATTTT
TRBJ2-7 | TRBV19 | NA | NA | CASSRGEGYYEQYF | TGTGCCAGTAGTAGAGGTGAGGGGTACTACGAGCAGTACTTC
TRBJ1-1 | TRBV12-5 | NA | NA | CASGFRETEAFF | TGTGCTAGTGGTTTTCGGGAGACTGAAGCTTTCTTT
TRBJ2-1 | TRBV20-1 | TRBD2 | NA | CSASTGGGLNEQFF | TGCAGTGCTTCAACTGGCGGGGGGCTGAATGAGCAGTTCTTC
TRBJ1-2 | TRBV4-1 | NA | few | CASSQQLQGYGYTF | TGCGCCAGCAGCCAGCAACTACAGGGCTATGGCTACACCTTC
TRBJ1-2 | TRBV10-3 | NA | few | CAISESPGRGRQTYGYTF | TGTGCCATCAGTGAGTCTCCCGGGAGGGGCAGGCAGACCTATGGCTACACCTTC
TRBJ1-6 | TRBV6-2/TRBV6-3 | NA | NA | CASSHPRGNGDNSPLHF | TGTGCCAGCAGCCACCCAAGGGGCAACGGGGATAATTCACCCCTCCACTTT
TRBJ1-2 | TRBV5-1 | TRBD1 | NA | CASSTTGSALDSYGYTF | TGCGCCAGCAGTACGACAGGGAGTGCGCTTGACTCCTATGGCTACACCTTC
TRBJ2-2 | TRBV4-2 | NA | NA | CASSQDLDRELFF | TGTGCCAGTAGCCAAGATCTGGACAGGGAGCTGTTTTTT
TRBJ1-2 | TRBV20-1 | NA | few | CSARDQERVYGYTF | TGCAGTGCTAGAGATCAGGAGCGGGTCTATGGCTACACCTTC
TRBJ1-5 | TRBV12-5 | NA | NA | CASGLRVGWGFSNQPQHF | TGTGCTAGTGGTTTGCGTGTAGGGTGGGGGTTTAGCAATCAGCCCCAGCATTTT
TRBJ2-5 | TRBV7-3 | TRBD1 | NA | CASSSTGVGAETQYF | TGTGCCAGCAGCTCGACAGGGGTGGGGGCGGAGACCCAGTACTTC
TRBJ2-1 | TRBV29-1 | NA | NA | CSGSGDTSYNEQFF | TGCAGCGGTTCTGGGGACACCTCCTACAATGAGCAGTTCTTC
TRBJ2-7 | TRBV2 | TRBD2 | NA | CASRARGTSASHEQYF | TGTGCCAGCAGAGCCCGCGGGACTAGCGCGTCCCACGAGCAGTACTTC
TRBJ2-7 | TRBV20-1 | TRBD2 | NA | CSANPMTGLAGLSYGQYF | TGCAGTGCCAACCCGATGACGGGACTAGCGGGTCTCTCCTACGGGCAGTACTTC
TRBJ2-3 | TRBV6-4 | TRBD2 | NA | CASSVTSGGAADTQYF | TGTGCCAGCAGTGTGACTAGCGGGGGGGCGGCAGATACGCAGTATTTT
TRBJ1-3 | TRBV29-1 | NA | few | CSAQPYPVSGNTIYF | TGCAGCGCTCAACCCTATCCAGTCTCTGGAAACACCATATATTTT
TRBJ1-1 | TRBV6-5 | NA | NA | CASSYSAPNTEAFF | TGTGCCAGCAGTTACTCGGCGCCCAACACTGAAGCTTTCTTT
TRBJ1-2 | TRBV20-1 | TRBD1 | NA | CSASGPGGGYGYTF | TGCAGTGCTAGCGGCCCAGGGGGTGGCTATGGCTACACCTTC
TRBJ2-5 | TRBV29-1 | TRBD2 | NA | CSVAGGSETQYF | TGCAGTGTAGCGGGGGGCTCAGAGACCCAGTACTTC
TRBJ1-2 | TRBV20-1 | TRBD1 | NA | CSARVGAGGNYGYTF | TGCAGTGCTAGAGTTGGGGCAGGGGGAAACTATGGCTACACCTTC
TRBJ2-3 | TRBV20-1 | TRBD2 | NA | CSARITSGGSDTQYF | TGCAGTGCTAGAATAACTAGCGGGGGCTCAGATACGCAGTATTTT
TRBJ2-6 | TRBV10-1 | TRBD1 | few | CASSENKGGSGANVLTF | TGCGCCAGCAGTGAGAATAAAGGGGGCAGTGGGGCCAACGTCCTGACTTTC
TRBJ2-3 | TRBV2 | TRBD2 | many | CASSRAGGYTQYF | TGTGCCAGCAGCCGGGCGGGGGGATATACGCAGTATTTT
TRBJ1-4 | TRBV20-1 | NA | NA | CSAREGQDNEKLFF | TGCAGTGCTAGAGAAGGCCAGGATAATGAAAAACTGTTTTTT